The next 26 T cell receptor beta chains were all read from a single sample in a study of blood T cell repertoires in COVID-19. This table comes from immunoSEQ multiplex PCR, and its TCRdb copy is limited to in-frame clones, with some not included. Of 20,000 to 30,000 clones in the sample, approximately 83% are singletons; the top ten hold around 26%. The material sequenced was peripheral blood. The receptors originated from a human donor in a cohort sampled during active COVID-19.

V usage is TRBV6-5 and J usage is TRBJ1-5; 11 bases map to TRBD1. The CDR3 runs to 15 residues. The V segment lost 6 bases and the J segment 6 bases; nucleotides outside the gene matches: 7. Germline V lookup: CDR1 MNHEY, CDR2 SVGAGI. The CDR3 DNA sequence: TGTGCCAGCAGCGCCGGGACAGGGGGAATTCAGCCCCAGCATTTT. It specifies CASSAGTGGIQPQHF.

The CDR3 is CASSLQQGISYEQYF. The CDR3 bases are TGTGCCAGCAGTTTACAACAGGGAATCTCTTACGAGCAGTACTTC. The V gene is TRBV27, the J gene TRBJ2-7; perhaps TRBD1 as D (6 bases). V was pared by 2 bases and J by 4 bases, with 15 bases between. This CDR3 spans 15 amino acids. Germline V CDR1 and CDR2: MNHEY, SMNVEV (reference sequence).

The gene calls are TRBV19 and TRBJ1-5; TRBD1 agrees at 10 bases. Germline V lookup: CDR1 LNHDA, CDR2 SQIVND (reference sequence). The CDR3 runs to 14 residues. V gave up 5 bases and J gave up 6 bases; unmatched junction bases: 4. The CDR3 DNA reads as TGTGCCAGTAGTGGACAGGGGGTGGGTCAGCCCCAGCATTTT. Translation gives CASSGQGVGQPQHF.

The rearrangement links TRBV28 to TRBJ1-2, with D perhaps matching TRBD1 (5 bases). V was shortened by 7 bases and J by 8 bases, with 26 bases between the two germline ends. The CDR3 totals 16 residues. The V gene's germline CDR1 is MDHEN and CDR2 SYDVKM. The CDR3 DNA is TGTGCCAGCAAAGAATCTGGGGCGCAGGGAAAGGGGGGCTACACCTTC. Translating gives CASKESGAQGKGGYTF.

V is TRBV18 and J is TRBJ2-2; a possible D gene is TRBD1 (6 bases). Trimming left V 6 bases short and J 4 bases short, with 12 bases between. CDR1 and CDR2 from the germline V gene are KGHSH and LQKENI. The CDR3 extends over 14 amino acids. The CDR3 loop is CASSYQGGTGELFF. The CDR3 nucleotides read TGTGCCAGCTCCTACCAAGGGGGCACCGGGGAGCTGTTTTTT.

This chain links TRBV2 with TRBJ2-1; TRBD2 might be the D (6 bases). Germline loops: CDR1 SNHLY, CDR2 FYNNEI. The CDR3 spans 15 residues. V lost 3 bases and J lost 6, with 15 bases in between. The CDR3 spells CASSDLGRRANEQFF. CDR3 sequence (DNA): TGTGCCAGCAGTGACCTCGGGAGAAGGGCCAATGAGCAGTTCTTC. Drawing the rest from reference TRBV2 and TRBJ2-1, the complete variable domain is EPEVTQTPSHQVTQMGQEVILRCVPISNHLYFYWYRQILGQKVEFLVSFYNNEISEKSEIFDDQFSVERPDGSNFTLKIRSTKLEDSAMYFCASSDLGRRANEQFFGPGTRLTVL.

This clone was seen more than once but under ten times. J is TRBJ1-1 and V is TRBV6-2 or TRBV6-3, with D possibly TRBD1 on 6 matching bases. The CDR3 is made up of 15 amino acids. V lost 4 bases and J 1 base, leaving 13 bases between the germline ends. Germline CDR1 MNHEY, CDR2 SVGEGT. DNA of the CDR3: TGTGCCAGCAGTTCTATAACAGGGTGGAACACTGAAGCTTTCTTT. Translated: CASSSITGWNTEAFF.

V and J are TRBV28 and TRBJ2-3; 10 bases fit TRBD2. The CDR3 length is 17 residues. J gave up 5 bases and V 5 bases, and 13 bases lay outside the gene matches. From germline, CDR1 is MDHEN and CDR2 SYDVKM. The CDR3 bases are TGTGCCAGCAGTCCCGCAGCCCCTAGCGGGAGATTAGATACGCAGTATTTT. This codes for CASSPAAPSGRLDTQYF. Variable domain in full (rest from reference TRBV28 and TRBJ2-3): DVKVTQSSRYLVKRTGEKVFLECVQDMDHENMFWYRQDPGLGLRLIYFSYDVKMKEKGDIPEGYSVSREKKERFSLILESASTNQTSMYLCASSPAAPSGRLDTQYFGPGTRLTVL.

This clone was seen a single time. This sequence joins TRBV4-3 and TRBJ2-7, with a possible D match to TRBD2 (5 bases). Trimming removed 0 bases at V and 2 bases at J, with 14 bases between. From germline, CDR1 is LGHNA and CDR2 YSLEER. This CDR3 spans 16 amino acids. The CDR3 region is CASSQDVDGVTYEQYF. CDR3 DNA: TGCGCCAGCAGCCAAGATGTAGACGGGGTGACCTACGAGCAGTACTTC.

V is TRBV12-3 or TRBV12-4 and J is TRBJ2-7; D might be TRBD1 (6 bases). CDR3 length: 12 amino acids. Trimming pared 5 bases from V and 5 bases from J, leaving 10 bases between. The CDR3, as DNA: TGTGCCAGCAGTCGCGACAGGAACGAGCAGTACTTC. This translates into CASSRDRNEQYF.

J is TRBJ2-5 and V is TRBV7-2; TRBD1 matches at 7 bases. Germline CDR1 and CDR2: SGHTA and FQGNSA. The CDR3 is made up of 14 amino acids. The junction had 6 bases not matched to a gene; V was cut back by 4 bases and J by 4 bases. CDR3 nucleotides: TGTGCCAGCAGCTCCAGGAGACAGGGAGAGACCCAGTACTTC. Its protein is CASSSRRQGETQYF. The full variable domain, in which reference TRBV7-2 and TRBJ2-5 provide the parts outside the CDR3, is GAGVSQSPSNKVTEKGKDVELRCDPISGHTALYWYRQSLGQGLEFLIYFQGNSAPDKSGLPSDRFSAERTGGSVSTLTIQRTQQEDSAVYLCASSSRRQGETQYFGPGTRLLVL.

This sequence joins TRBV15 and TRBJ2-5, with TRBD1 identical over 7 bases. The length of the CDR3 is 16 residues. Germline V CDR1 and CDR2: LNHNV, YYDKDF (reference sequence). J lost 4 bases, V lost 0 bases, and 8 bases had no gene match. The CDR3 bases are TGTGCCACCAGCAGAGATATGGAACCAGGGGGAGAGACCCAGTACTTC. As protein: CATSRDMEPGGETQYF.

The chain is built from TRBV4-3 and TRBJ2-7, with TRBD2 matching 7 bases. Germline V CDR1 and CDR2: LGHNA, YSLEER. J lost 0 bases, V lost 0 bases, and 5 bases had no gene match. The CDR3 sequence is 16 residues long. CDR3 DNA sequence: TGCGCCAGCAGCCAAGAATCTAGCGGAAGCTCCTACGAGCAGTACTTC. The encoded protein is CASSQESSGSSYEQYF.

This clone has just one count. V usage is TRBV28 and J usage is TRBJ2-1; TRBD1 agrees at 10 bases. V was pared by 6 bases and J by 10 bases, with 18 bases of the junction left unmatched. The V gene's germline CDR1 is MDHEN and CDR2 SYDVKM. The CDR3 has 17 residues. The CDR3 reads CASSQQPGQGPKLEQFF. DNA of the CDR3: TGTGCCAGCAGCCAACAACCGGGACAGGGGCCCAAGTTAGAGCAGTTCTTC.

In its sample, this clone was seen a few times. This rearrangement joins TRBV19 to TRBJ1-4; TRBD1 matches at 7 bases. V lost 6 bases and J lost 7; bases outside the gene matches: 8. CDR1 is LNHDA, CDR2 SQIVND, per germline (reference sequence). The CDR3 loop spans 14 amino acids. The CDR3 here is CASRRTGASEKLFF. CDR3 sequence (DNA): TGTGCCAGTAGGAGGACAGGTGCCTCTGAAAAACTGTTTTTT.

For the CDR3, the DNA is TGTGCCAGCAGTTTCGGTTACCCGGCTGAAGCTTTCTTT. Its translation: CASSFGYPAEAFF. The rearrangement joins TRBV27 to TRBJ1-1; D unresolved. V dropped 3 bases and J dropped 6 bases, with 11 bases sitting between them. Germline CDR1 is MNHEY and CDR2 is SMNVEV (reference sequence). CDR3 length equals 13 residues.

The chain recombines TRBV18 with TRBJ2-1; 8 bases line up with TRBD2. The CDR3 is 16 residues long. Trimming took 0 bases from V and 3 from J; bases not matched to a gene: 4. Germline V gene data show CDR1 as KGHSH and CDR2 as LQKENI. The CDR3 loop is CASSPPSGGIYNEQFF. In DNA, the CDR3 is TGTGCCAGCTCACCACCCAGCGGGGGAATCTACAATGAGCAGTTCTTC.

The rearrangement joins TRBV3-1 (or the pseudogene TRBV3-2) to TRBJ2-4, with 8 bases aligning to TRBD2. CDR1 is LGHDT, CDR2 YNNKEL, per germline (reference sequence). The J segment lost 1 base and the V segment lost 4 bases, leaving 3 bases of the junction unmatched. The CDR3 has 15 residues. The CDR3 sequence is CASSPGGAAKNIQYF. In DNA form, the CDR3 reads TGTGCCAGCAGCCCCGGGGGGGCCGCCAAAAACATTCAGTACTTC.

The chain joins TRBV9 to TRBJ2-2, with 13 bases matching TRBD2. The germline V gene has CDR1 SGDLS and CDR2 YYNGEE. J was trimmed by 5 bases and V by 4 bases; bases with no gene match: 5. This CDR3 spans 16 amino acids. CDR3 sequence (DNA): TGTGCCAGCAGCAAAGGACTAGCGGGAGTTACCGGGGAGCTGTTTTTT. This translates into CASSKGLAGVTGELFF. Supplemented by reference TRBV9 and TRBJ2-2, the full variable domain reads DSGVTQTPKHLITATGQRVTLRCSPRSGDLSVYWYQQSLDQGLQFLIQYYNGEERAKGNILERFSAQQFPDLHSELNLSSLELGDSALYFCASSKGLAGVTGELFFGEGSRLTVL.

CDR3 protein: CASTPSYPTGGHQPQHF. CDR3 DNA: TGTGCCAGCACTCCCTCCTACCCGACAGGGGGCCATCAGCCCCAGCATTTT. J is TRBJ1-5 and V is TRBV27, with 10 bases fitting TRBD1. The germline V gene encodes CDR1 MNHEY and CDR2 SMNVEV (reference sequence). V lost 7 bases and J lost 5; bases outside the gene matches: 14. This CDR3 region has 17 residues.

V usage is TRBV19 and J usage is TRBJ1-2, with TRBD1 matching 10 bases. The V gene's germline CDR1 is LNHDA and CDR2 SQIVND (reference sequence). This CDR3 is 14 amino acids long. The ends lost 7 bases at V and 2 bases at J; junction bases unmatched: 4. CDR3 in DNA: TGTGCCAGTAACTCGGGACAGGGGAACTATGGCTACACCTTC. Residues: CASNSGQGNYGYTF.

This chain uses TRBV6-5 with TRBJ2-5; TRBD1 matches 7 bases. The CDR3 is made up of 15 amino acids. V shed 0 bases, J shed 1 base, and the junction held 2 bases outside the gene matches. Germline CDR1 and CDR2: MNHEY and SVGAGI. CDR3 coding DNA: TGTGCCAGCAGTTACTCGGGACAGCGCCAAGAGACCCAGTACTTC. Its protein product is CASSYSGQRQETQYF.

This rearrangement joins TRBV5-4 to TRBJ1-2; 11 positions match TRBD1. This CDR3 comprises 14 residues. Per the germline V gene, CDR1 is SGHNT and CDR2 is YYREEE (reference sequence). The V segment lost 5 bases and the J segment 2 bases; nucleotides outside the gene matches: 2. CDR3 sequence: CASSWTGGNYGYTF. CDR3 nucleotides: TGTGCCAGCAGTTGGACAGGGGGCAACTATGGCTACACCTTC.

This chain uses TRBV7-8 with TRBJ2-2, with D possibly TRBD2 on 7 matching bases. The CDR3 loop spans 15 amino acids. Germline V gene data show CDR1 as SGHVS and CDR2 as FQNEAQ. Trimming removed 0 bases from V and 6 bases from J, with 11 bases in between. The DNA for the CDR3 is TGTGCCAGCAGCTTAGCGGGGGGGCTATCCGGGGAGCTGTTTTTT. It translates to CASSLAGGLSGELFF.

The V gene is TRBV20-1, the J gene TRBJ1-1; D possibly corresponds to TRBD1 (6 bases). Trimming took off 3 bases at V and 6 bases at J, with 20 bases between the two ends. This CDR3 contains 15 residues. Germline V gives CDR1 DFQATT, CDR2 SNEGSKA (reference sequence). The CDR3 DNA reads TGCAGTGCTAGTCGACCCCGCACCAGGGGCGCTGAAGCTTTCTTT. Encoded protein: CSASRPRTRGAEAFF.

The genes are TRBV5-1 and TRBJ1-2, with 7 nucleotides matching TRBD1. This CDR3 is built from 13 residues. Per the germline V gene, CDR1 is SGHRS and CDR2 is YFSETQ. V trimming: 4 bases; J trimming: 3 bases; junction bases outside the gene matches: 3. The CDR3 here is CASSVDRDYGYTF. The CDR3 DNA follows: TGCGCCAGCAGCGTAGACAGGGACTATGGCTACACCTTC.